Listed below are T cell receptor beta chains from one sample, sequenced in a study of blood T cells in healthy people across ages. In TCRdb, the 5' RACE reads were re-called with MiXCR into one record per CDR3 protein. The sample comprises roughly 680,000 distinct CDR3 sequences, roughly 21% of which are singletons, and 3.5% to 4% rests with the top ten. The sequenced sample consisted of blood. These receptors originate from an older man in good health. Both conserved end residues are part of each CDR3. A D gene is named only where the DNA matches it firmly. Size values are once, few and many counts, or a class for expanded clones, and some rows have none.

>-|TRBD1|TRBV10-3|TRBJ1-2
TGTGCCACAGGAAGTCTCGGGACAGGCGGTGGCTACACCTTC
CATGSLGTGGGYTF
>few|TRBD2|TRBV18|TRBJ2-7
TGTGCCAGCTCACCAGCTAGCGGGAGGGCCCTCTCCGACGAGCAGTACTTC
CASSPASGRALSDEQYF
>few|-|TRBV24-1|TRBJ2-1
TGTGCCACCTCTAGTAGGGGATACAATGAGCAGTTCTTC
CATSSRGYNEQFF
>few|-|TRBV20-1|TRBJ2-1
TGCAGTGCGGCCATCGGGACTGCTAACAATGAGCAGTTCTTC
CSAAIGTANNEQFF
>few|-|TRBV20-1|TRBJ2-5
TGCAGTGCTGGACCCGGTTCATTTCAAGGAGAGACCCAGTACTTC
CSAGPGSFQGETQYF
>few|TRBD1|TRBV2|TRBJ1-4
TGTGCCGGCAGTGTGCAGAGGGGGCATGAAAAACTGTTTTTT
CAGSVQRGHEKLFF
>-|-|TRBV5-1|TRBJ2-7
TGCGCCGGCAGCTCAATTTCCCTCGAGCCTTCCTACGAGCAGTACTTC
CAGSSISLEPSYEQYF
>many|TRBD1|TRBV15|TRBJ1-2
TGTGCCACCAGCAGAGATCGGCAGGGGGCTGGCTACACCTTC
CATSRDRQGAGYTF
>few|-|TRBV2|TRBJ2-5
TGTGCCAGCAGCTGGACGTACCAAGAGACCCAGTACTTC
CASSWTYQETQYF
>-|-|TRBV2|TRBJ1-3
TGTGCCAGCAGTGGCAGGGGAGGCGGAAACACCATATATTTT
CASSGRGGGNTIYF